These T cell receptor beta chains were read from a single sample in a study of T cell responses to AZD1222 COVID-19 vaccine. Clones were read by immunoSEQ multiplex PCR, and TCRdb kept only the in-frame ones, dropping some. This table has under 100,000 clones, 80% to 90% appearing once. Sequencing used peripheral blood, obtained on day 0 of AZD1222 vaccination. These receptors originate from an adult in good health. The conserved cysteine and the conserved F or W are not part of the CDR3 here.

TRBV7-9 ASPLRGPLNEQF
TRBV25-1 ASSESLGLLTHRDEQF
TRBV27 ASSPTGLPHYEQY
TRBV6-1 ASSEARGRDYGYT
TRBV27 ASRTTSTDTQY
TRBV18 ASSPPSDSWISGRAFSYNEQF
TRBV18 ASSPALGDQPQH
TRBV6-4 ASSENPNQPQH
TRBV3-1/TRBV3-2 ASSAGGVTEAF
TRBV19 ASSIYPTDLAKNIQY
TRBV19 ASSRTWGGTGELF
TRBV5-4 ASSLSGGDDGYT
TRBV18 ASSPVRDTLF
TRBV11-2 ASSLGGGITEAF
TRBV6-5 ASSWTGGTEAF
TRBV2 ASSEERGFTEAF
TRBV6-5 ASSYSGQANNEKLF
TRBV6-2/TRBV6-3 ASSKNRGDNTGELF
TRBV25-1 ASSEEWGMNTEAF
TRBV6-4 ASSRSAGDYNEQF
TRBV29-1 SVEVMTKVLNEQF
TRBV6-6 ASSRRTSGTGHTGELF
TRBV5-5 ASSFEDRGNQPQH
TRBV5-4 ASSSAPQYEQY
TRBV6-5 ASSSGRGWENTQY
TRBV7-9 ASSYWTGSSEAF
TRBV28 ASSLFRGTRSSYNSPLH
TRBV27 ASSWGLSYGYT